This entry concerns a single TCR beta chain. The antigen remains unidentified. This sample stems from a study of Ad26.COV2.S vaccination and SARS-CoV-2 variants. The study, taken as a whole, reports: Post-vaccination breadth of spike-specific CD8+ and CD4+ T cell responses was reportedly substantial. Analyses of TCR breadth and depth may have underestimated total T cell responses.

There are 13 residues in the CDR3. V was pared by 1 base and J by 8 bases, with 9 bases between. CDR1 is SNHLY and CDR2 is FYNNEI in the germline V gene. Clones were read by immunoSEQ multiplex PCR, and TCRdb kept only the in-frame ones, dropping some. The profile shows some 180,000 clones, roughly 89% of them singletons. V and J are TRBV2 and TRBJ1-3; D is ambiguous. The TCR was taken from a human donor who had recovered from COVID-19. The source was peripheral blood, collected after recovery from COVID-19. CDR3 nucleotides: TGTGCCAGCAGTGAAGGGCCGTGGGACACCATATATTTT. The encoded protein is CASSEGPWDTIYF.